These 3 T cell receptor beta chains were all obtained from the same sample, sequenced in a study of regulatory T cells in long-lasting Graves disease. Time point specified: persistent/refractory GD, antithyroid drugs over 5 years with positive TRAb. The TCR library was made from RNA extracted from PBMCs. Both iRepertoire HTBI primers and Arm-PCR of CDR3 regions were used to build the TCR beta libraries. One entry per CDR3 protein, called by TCRdb with MiXCR from the multiplex PCR reads. The data hold hundreds of thousands of distinct CDR3 sequences, with around 21% observed a single time. The source material was peripheral blood mononuclear cells (PBMCs), sampled when the disease was refractory, from a patient treated with antithyroid drugs. The source of these receptors is a female donor with Graves disease.

This sequence joins TRBV6-1 and TRBJ1-4, with D unclear. The germline V gene encodes CDR1 MNHNS and CDR2 SASEGT. V was shortened by 5 bases and J by 8 bases, with 12 bases between the two germline ends. This CDR3 comprises 13 residues. CDR3 residues: CASSPREREKLFF. For the CDR3, the DNA is TGTGCCAGCAGTCCCCGGGAGCGGGAAAAACTGTTTTTT.

The sample holds a few counts of this clonotype. In DNA, the CDR3 is TGTGCCAGCAGCTTAGTTCTCCAGGGGGATGGCTACACCTTC. This sequence encodes CASSLVLQGDGYTF. The chain employs TRBV7-9 and TRBJ1-2; 7 positions match TRBD1. CDR1 SEHNR and CDR2 FQNEAQ come from the germline V gene (reference sequence). With V trimmed by 1 base and J by 6 bases, 5 bases remained unmatched. This CDR3 has 14 amino acids.

The V call is TRBV27, the J call TRBJ2-7; D could derive from TRBD1 or TRBD2 (5 bases each). This CDR3 has 15 amino acids. Germline values: CDR1 MNHEY, CDR2 SMNVEV (reference sequence). V shed 0 bases and J shed 0 bases, with 9 bases lying between them. The CDR3 DNA is TGTGCCAGCAGTTTATCAATTGGGGGCTCCTACGAGCAGTACTTC. Residues: CASSLSIGGSYEQYF.